This T cell receptor beta chain was sequenced in a study of radiotherapy plus CTLA-4 blockade in lung cancer. Study-level information: The study recorded objective responses in about 18% of patients and disease control in approximately 29%. Study-wide points: In blood, after radiotherapy plus ipilimumab, tumor-derived TCR clones expanded. Response, reportedly, was best predicted by interferon-beta along with early blood T cell clone dynamics.

The CDR3 runs to 16 residues. Germline V gene sequence: CDR1 SEHNR, CDR2 FQNEAQ (reference sequence). V lost 4 bases and J lost 1; bases outside the gene matches: 4. It was focal radiation plus CTLA-4 blockade with ipilimumab that patients with chemo-refractory metastatic non-small-cell lung cancer received. Points on this clone: Its target is unknown.

Sequenced by immunoSEQ multiplex PCR; TCRdb stores in-frame clones only, minus some. Of some 66,000 clones detected, about four fifths appear once; the ten largest clones hold roughly 4%. The sequence was collected from a human donor with non-small cell lung cancer who had a partial response to radiotherapy plus ipilimumab. Sample: peripheral blood, taken from a patient treated with radiotherapy plus ipilimumab. V gene TRBV7-9 combines with J gene TRBJ2-5; 12 bases fit TRBD2. CDR3 loop: CASSSPTSGSQETQYF. The CDR3 coding sequence is TGTGCCAGCAGCTCCCCGACTAGCGGGAGCCAAGAGACCCAGTACTTC.